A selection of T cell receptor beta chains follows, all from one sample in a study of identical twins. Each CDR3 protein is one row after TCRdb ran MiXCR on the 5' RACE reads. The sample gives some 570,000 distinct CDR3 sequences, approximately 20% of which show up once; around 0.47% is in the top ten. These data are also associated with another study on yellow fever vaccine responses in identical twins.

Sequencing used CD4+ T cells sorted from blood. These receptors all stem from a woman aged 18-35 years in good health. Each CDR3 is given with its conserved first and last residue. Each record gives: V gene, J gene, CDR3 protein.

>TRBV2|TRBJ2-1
CASKVDFYNEQFF
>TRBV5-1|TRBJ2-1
CASSKGQFPSLIYNEQFF
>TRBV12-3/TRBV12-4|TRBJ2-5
CASSSSGGAQATQYF
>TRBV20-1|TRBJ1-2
CSAQMPRQSSNYGYTF
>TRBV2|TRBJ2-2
CASTVGVNTGELFF
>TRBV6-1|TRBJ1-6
CASSEHSSYNSPLHF
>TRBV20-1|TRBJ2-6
CSAHDGDQTVLTF
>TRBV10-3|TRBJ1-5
CAISGRQGLNQPQHF
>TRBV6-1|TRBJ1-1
CASSTHRGTEAFF
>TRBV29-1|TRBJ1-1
CSVGQGVNTEAFF
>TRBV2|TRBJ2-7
CASSEIGYEQYF
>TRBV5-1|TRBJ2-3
CASSPTALTDTQYF
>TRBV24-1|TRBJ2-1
CATSDFLGDRGRNEQFF
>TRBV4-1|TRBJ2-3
CASSQPIGQGGTDTQYF
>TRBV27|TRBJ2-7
CASSPYGPEYEQYF
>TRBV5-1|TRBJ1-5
CASSSGQGASQPQHF
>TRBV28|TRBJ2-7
CASTRQGGSGEQYF
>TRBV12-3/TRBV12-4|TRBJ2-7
CASSSRPTGTGAEQYF
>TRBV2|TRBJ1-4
CASQGIGEKLFF
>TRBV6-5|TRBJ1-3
CASSYKAYAGNTIYF
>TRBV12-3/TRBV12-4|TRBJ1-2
CAGKAGNGYGYTF
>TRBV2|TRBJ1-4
CASNYNRDAEKLFF